This T cell receptor beta chain was identified in a study of T cells in Graves' hyperthyroidism and ophthalmopathy. Losses at the gene ends were 6 bases for V and 5 bases for J; bases not matched to a gene: 6. CDR1 and CDR2 (germline): MGHDK, SYGVNS. This CDR3 region has 14 residues. What was amplified from RNA transcripts were TCR beta CDR3 regions. Carried out on the TCR CDR3, a first-round RT-PCR used the HTBI primer set. TCRdb redid the calling of the multiplex PCR reads with MiXCR, one entry per CDR3 protein. This table holds hundreds of thousands of distinct CDR3 sequences, 15% to 20% found once.

The chain recombines TRBV25-1 with TRBJ2-2; 7 positions match TRBD1. The sequence was obtained from a woman aged 18-29 years with Graves' hyperthyroidism. The sequencing sample was made of blood. CDR3 in amino acids: CASRQTGVTGELFF. CDR3 nucleotides: TGTGCCAGCAGGCAAACAGGGGTGACCGGGGAGCTGTTTTTT.